The T cell receptor beta chain under discussion was sequenced for a study of T cells expressing NK-cell markers. Study-level information: With respect to HCMV, most of the eight sequenced donors were seropositive, and one was seronegative. Study-level points and caveats: More than five donors had dominant NKG2C+ clonotypes that comprised roughly 1.0-7.5% of their CD8+ T cells.

Details on this clonotype: The antigen is unknown.

Germline lookup yields CDR1 DFQATT and CDR2 SNEGSKA (reference sequence). This CDR3 is 15 amino acids long. Following a re-call of the 5' RACE reads, TCRdb has one entry per CDR3 protein and lacks DNA. Recorded for this sample: around 380,000 distinct CDR3 sequences. The sequence came from a woman between 50 and 59 years old in good health. The chain links TRBV20-1 to TRBJ2-1; the D gene TCRdb calls, TRBD2, cannot be checked with no DNA. Specimen: blood T cells: a sorted CD56 or NKG2C T cell subset, CD4+ or CD8+ T cells, or bulk PBMC T cells (not recorded which). CDR3 sequence reads: CSASQRRAPGNEQFF.